Listed below are T cell receptor beta chains from one sample, sequenced in a study of T cells expressing NK-cell markers. Using the 5' RACE reads, TCRdb records one entry per CDR3 protein without DNA. In all, the sample yields some 390,000 distinct CDR3 sequences. The sequenced material came from blood T cells: a sorted CD56 or NKG2C T cell subset, CD4+ or CD8+ T cells, or bulk PBMC T cells (not recorded which). The receptor set was obtained from a woman aged 45 to 65 in good health. The CDR3 runs from the conserved cysteine through the conserved F or W.

>TRBV9|TRBJ2-5
CASSPGTGVPRETQYF
>TRBV30|TRBJ2-1
CAWRNIAGGMVGGFF
>TRBV29-1|TRBJ2-1
CSVEGTGGAKGQFF
>TRBV7-7|TRBJ2-1
CASSLDGDSNEQFF
>TRBV3-1|TRBJ2-2
CASSSPGTGSRELFF
>TRBV10-1|TRBJ2-1
CASSNSGRGYNEQFF
>TRBV19|TRBJ2-1
CASSEAWRSEQFF
>TRBV7-9|TRBJ2-1
CASSRLSNNEQFF
>TRBV12-3/TRBV12-4|TRBJ2-2
CASSLLGLGAGELFF
>TRBV4-1|TRBJ2-7
CASSLTRAYEQYF
>TRBV5-1|TRBJ2-1
CASSPRGAYNEQFF
>TRBV7-6|TRBJ1-4
CASSLDGGRDEKLFF
>TRBV12-3/TRBV12-4|TRBJ1-4
CASSLVGDNEKLFF
>TRBV2|TRBJ2-1
CAGLLSSNEQFF
>TRBV25-1|TRBJ1-1
CASSPHWGTEAFF
>TRBV5-1|TRBJ1-2
CASSLGQGAYYGYTF
>TRBV10-2|TRBJ2-5
CATQIGETQYF
>TRBV28|TRBJ1-1
CASSPPGQGTEAFF
>TRBV20-1|TRBJ1-5
CSASPLQGVSNQPQHF
>TRBV7-3|TRBJ2-7
CASSIRRYEQYF
>TRBV29-1|TRBJ1-4
CSGGSGNEKLFF
>TRBV19|TRBJ2-3
CASSIGLAQYF
>TRBV3-1|TRBJ2-7
CASSQGLYEQYF
>TRBV7-3|TRBJ1-1
CASSVQGGDTEAFF
>TRBV7-6|TRBJ1-1
CASSLETGVTEAFF
>TRBV27|TRBJ1-1
CASSFTGGYAFF
>TRBV19|TRBJ2-3
CASSIQALSTDTQYF
>TRBV4-1|TRBJ2-1
CASSQDTFEQFF
>TRBV12-3/TRBV12-4|TRBJ2-2
CASSQHISGELFF